This TCR beta chain was identified during a study of blood T cell repertoires in COVID-19. Across the study: COVID-19 samples collected from the United States, Italy and Spain covered acute and convalescent phases. The cDNA or gDNA used as material had been derived from T cells, B-cell-depleted T cells, or PBMCs.

V was clipped by 4 bases and J by 9 bases; unmatched bases: 2. CDR3 length: 14 residues. Germline CDR1 reads MRHNA; CDR2 reads SNTAGT. Original processing methods: How many nucleated cells were present was estimated from reference gene primer amplification. Libraries were prepared by immunoSEQ multiplex PCR; TCRdb keeps only in-frame clonotypes and omits some of them. V, J and clone size are taken as reported in that table, and D and trimming were inferred from the DNA itself. The data show 150,000 to 200,000 clones, roughly 80% seen once. The source of this sequence is a man aged 45 to 65 who had recovered from COVID-19. The chain couples TRBV6-4 to TRBJ1-6; 11 nucleotides agree with TRBD1. Sequencing used peripheral blood. Here the CDR3 reads CASSAGTGGSPLHF. In DNA form, the CDR3 reads TGTGCCAGCAGTGCCGGGACAGGGGGTTCACCCCTCCACTTT.